A single sample is the source of the 12 T cell receptor beta chains below, sequenced in a study of cytomegalovirus exposure and HLA in healthy donors. With 60 Vbeta and 13 Jbeta primers, the PCR was carried out. TCRdb's table, derived via immunoSEQ multiplex PCR, lists solely in-frame clones and lacks some. The table includes 120,000 or so clones, more than 65% detected once. The source material was PBMCs. Receptors originate from a man aged 30 to 45 in good health and CMV-seropositive.

This chain's CDR3 is CASSYSVDSYGYTF. In nucleotides, the CDR3 is TGTGCCAGCAGTTACTCGGTTGATAGCTATGGCTACACCTTC. The V and J genes are TRBV6-6 and TRBJ1-2, with unresolved D. The CDR3 is 14 amino acids. Germline CDR1 MNHNY, CDR2 SVGAGI (reference sequence). Trimming stripped 0 bases from V and 4 bases from J, with 9 bases between.

The chain recombines TRBV6-5 with TRBJ2-5; the match to TRBD2 covers 10 bases. The CDR3 spans 15 residues. Germline CDR1 is MNHEY and CDR2 is SVGAGI. J was trimmed by 2 bases and V by 2 bases; bases with no gene match: 2. CDR3 amino acids: CASSYASGGQETQYF. The CDR3 DNA reads TGTGCCAGCAGTTACGCTAGCGGGGGACAAGAGACCCAGTACTTC.

The gene calls are TRBV15 and TRBJ1-2; 11 bases are shared with TRBD1. The CDR3 runs to 15 residues. Germline-derived CDR1 and CDR2 are LNHNV and YYDKDF (reference sequence). J lost 4 bases, V lost 1 base, and 2 bases had no gene match. The CDR3 nucleotides read TGTGCCACCAGCAGAGCTGGACAGGGGGCCTATGGCTACACCTTC. It codes for CATSRAGQGAYGYTF.

The rearrangement joins TRBV9 to TRBJ2-3; TRBD2 might be the D (6 bases). Trimming removed 3 bases at V and 2 bases at J, with 7 bases between. The length of the CDR3 is 13 residues. Germline V lookup: CDR1 SGDLS, CDR2 YYNGEE. CDR3 nucleotides: TGTGCCAGCAGCGGGGGGGACACAGATACGCAGTATTTT. Amino acid sequence: CASSGGDTDTQYF.

The rearrangement uses TRBV19 and TRBJ1-2, with 7 bases fitting TRBD1. Germline CDR1 LNHDA, CDR2 SQIVND (reference sequence). V was clipped by 3 bases and J by 2 bases; unmatched bases: 3. There are 14 residues in the CDR3. Written as DNA, the CDR3 is TGTGCCAGTAGTATGGGACAGCTGAACTATGGCTACACCTTC. It translates to CASSMGQLNYGYTF.

This clone was seen at least ten times. This rearrangement joins TRBV7-9 to TRBJ2-6, with D perhaps TRBD2 (5 bases). CDR1 and CDR2 from the germline V gene are SEHNR and FQNEAQ (reference sequence). The V gene lost 8 bases and the J gene lost 0 bases, with 8 bases spanning the gap. The CDR3 spans 14 residues. This CDR3 reads CASLRDSGANVLTF. Written as DNA, the CDR3 is TGTGCCAGCCTGAGGGACTCTGGGGCCAACGTCCTGACTTTC.

This clone was seen more than once but under ten times. The J gene is TRBJ1-1, the V gene TRBV18; D possibly corresponds to TRBD1 (6 bases). The V end was cut by 1 base, the J end by 1 base, with 10 bases between. The CDR3 runs 15 residues. Germline CDR1 reads KGHSH; CDR2 reads LQKENI. CDR3 nucleotide sequence: TGTGCCAGCTCACCACAGGGACACGCGAACACTGAAGCTTTCTTT. Its translation is CASSPQGHANTEAFF.

This clone has a single count. This sequence joins TRBV30 and TRBJ1-6, with unresolved D. CDR1 and CDR2 from the germline V gene are GTSNPN and SVGIG (reference sequence). The CDR3 spans 16 residues. Trimming took off 1 base at V and 7 bases at J, with 17 bases between the two ends. For the CDR3, the DNA is TGTGCCTGGAGTGCCCCAAAAATTCCGGGGAATTCACCCCTCCACTTT. Translated, it gives CAWSAPKIPGNSPLHF. Using reference TRBV30 and TRBJ1-6 for the parts outside the CDR3, the full variable domain is SQTIHQWPATLVQPVGSPLSLECTVEGTSNPNLYWYRQAAGRGLQLLFYSVGIGQISSEVPQNLSASRPQDRQFILSSKKLLLSDSGFYLCAWSAPKIPGNSPLHFGNGTRLTVT.

This clone was seen just once. The chain combines TRBV5-1 with TRBJ1-6; TRBD1 might be the D (5 bases). V lost 0 bases to trimming and J lost 7 bases, with 14 bases between them. CDR3 length: 16 residues. Germline-derived CDR1 and CDR2 are SGHRS and YFSETQ. CDR3 sequence (DNA): TGCGCCAGCAGCTTGGGGGTCGCAGGGCAGAATTCACCCCTCCACTTT. Its translation: CASSLGVAGQNSPLHF.

This clone was counted once. The chain links TRBV11-3 to TRBJ2-5, with 7 bases fitting TRBD1. The CDR3 covers 15 residues. Germline CDR1 SGHNT, CDR2 YENEEA. Germline trimming cut 4 bases from V and 4 bases from J; bases unmatched to any gene: 9. The CDR3 DNA reads as TGTGCCAGCAGCTCTAACAGGGGAGTCGGAGAGACCCAGTACTTC. It codes for CASSSNRGVGETQYF.

The J gene is TRBJ2-5, the V gene TRBV6-1, with TRBD2 identical over 10 bases. In germline, CDR1 is MNHNS, CDR2 SASEGT. There are 18 residues in the CDR3. The V segment lost 3 bases and the J segment 5 bases; nucleotides outside the gene matches: 15. DNA of the CDR3: TGTGCCAGCAGTGAGGGGGTAGGGCTAGCGGGGGAAGACGAGACCCAGTACTTC. Its translation is CASSEGVGLAGEDETQYF.

The chain employs TRBV6-1 and TRBJ2-3; D may be TRBD1 (6 bases). The CDR3 runs 15 residues. Germline-derived CDR1 and CDR2 are MNHNS and SASEGT. The V and J ends lost 6 bases and 5 bases respectively, with 18 bases between them. The DNA of the CDR3 is TGTGCCAGCAGACAAGAGGCAGGGGCAGGAGATACGCAGTATTTT. Translating gives CASRQEAGAGDTQYF.